This T cell receptor beta chain is from a study of T cells in Graves' hyperthyroidism and ophthalmopathy. Germline CDR1 is SEHNR and CDR2 is FQNEAQ (reference sequence). Deletions cut 5 bases from V and 2 bases from J, with 13 bases between. This CDR3 contains 14 residues. This clonotype has more than one count but fewer than ten. The target antigen is unknown. Whole-study results and caveats: Ophthalmopathy was distinguished from stable hyperthyroidism by 13 V-J signatures.

It was RNA transcripts that yielded the amplified TCR beta CDR3 regions. Carried out on the TCR CDR3, a first-round RT-PCR used the HTBI primer set. In TCRdb, the multiplex PCR reads were re-called with MiXCR into one record per CDR3 protein. Here the sample spans 550,000 to 800,000 distinct CDR3 sequences, approximately 16% being singletons. Sequenced: blood. The chain combines TRBV7-9 with TRBJ2-7, with unresolved D. This clonotype was sampled from a man aged 18-30 years with Graves' hyperthyroidism. The chain's CDR3 is CASSPVGRAYEQYF. For the CDR3, the DNA is TGTGCCAGCAGCCCAGTGGGCAGAGCCTACGAGCAGTACTTC.